This TCR beta chain originates from a study of shared clonotypes between healthy human individuals (dated by TCRdb to 2018 to 2021). Regarding the complete study: A couple of women and a few men aged 18 to 49 years were included in the cohort. For each donor, three plates each were used for CD4 naive and CD4 memory, two plates were used for CD8 naive, and one plate was used for CD8 memory. To increase sequencing depth and limit assay-specific biases, TCR repertoire library preparation and sequencing were carried out by different laboratories using diverse techniques. Blood TCR repertoires of a handful of healthy adults were deeply sequenced to estimate repertoire size and the extent of clonotype sharing between individuals. Per donor, leukapheresis produced somewhere between about 0.94 and 9.5 billion PBMCs. Overall study results and their limits: Rarefaction of sorted-subset datasets indicated incomplete sequencing despite the large sequencing depth. Because the study included a small number of donors, the genetic and exposure-history diversity represented was limited. Sampling was restricted to blood, and TCR repertoires in tissues likely differ from the TCR repertoires found in blood. Naive subsets generally had larger estimated clonotype richness than memory subsets. When four donors were compared, the shared fraction of clonotypes was roughly 4.8% for naive CD4, 3.5% to 4% for naive CD8, 2% to 2.5% for memory CD4, and approximately 0.4% for memory CD8. Higher generation probabilities were observed for clonotypes shared by all four sorted-subset donors than for non-shared clonotypes. Pairwise subsampling indicated that sequencing depth was expected to affect the degree of clonotype sharing among donors.

The CDR3 spans 14 residues, from the cysteine through the phenylalanine. Only the CDR3 DNA is retained, 42 bases long and in frame from the first base. The germline ends are 7 bases apart after V is trimmed by 0 bases and J by 4 bases. The germline V gene supplies CDR1 KGHSH and CDR2 LQKENI. Donors were healthy HIV-negative adults with no recently reported acute infections or vaccinations. Every donor was a Caucasian adult living in Nashville, Tennessee, USA. CD4+ T cells were enriched by magnetic negative selection; naive cells were then positively selected on CD45RA, and the negative fraction formed the memory subset. After blood collection by leukapheresis, PBMCs were isolated using Ficoll-Histopaque density gradient centrifugation and then cryopreserved in the vapor phase of liquid nitrogen. Analytical flow cytometry was used to check the purity and quantity of every magnetically sorted T cell population. Each sorted fraction had its genomic DNA isolated and then quantified by UV absorbance on a Nanodrop 2000c.

Using the deep immunoSEQ assay, TCR CDR3 regions were amplified from genomic DNA by multiplex PCR. Extracted genomic DNA from each cell subset was spread evenly across all wells of several immunoSEQ 96-well plates, with each plate serving as a replicate. Each replicate PCR for sorted subsets received approximately 200 ng genomic DNA, equal to about 30,000 T cell genomes. Purified libraries were quantified with a Qubit 3.0 fluorometer, sized on a Bioanalyzer 2100, and re-quantified with the KAPA Library Quantification kit. A separate single-read 150-cycle Illumina NextSeq 550 flow cell was used to sequence each immunoSEQ 96-well plate. The paper's data handling went like this. Because the immunoSEQ output included only junctional sequences and no quality scores, the filtering could not be the same as the filtering used for full-length reads. To assign V/J genes and CDR3, sequences were annotated against IMGT germline references using PyIR, a Python wrapper for IgBLAST v1.9. Reads were removed for weak V/J assignments (E-value above 1e-6), missing CDR3, stop codons, out-of-frame junctions, or ambiguous translated residues. V3J clonotypes were defined by identical inferred V gene, J gene, and CDR3 amino acid sequence. The percentage overlap between two repertoires was calculated by dividing the number of shared unique clonotypes by the size of the smaller repertoire. Repertoire richness was assessed with RTK rarefaction, the Chao1 estimator, and Recon v2.1 estimates of unobserved clonotypes. Generation probabilities were computed with OLGA for all TCRbeta clonotypes obtained by the gDNA method from a handful of donors. TCRdb mirrors the immuneACCESS table, restricted to in-frame sequences. Some clones are absent from its copies; in checked studies, under half trace to an unresolved V gene, and the reason for the others is unknown. Clone size and the V and J calls come from that table; the DNA yielded D and trimming. The sample table holds some 1,600,000 clones, of which approximately 98% were seen once. Roughly 0.42% of the sample rests with the top ten.

The count of this clone is one. Its antigen is currently not known. No much larger clone exists at a distance of one base, and base qualities are not known. Here the chain combines TRBV18 and TRBJ2-1; no D gene is confidently identified. The receptor comes from a young man in good health. Sequenced material: naive CD4+ T cells sorted from blood. Interpreted using the paper, the cell subset or site label stands for: CD45RA+ positively selected. The CDR3 reads as follows: CASSPPLIYNEQFF. The DNA is TGTGCCAGCTCACCACCATTGATTTACAATGAGCAGTTCTTC.